This TCR beta chain is from a study of T cell repertoires in cytomegalovirus infection. At the level of the study: Based on public TCR beta signatures, there were indications of CMV infection and of a matching HLA type.

Looked up from germline, CDR1 is MDHEN and CDR2 is SYDVKM. The CDR3 consists of 13 residues. Trimming pared 5 bases from V and 11 bases from J, leaving 16 bases between. Each CDR3 protein gets one entry after TCRdb re-called the reads with MiXCR. The data show around 900,000 distinct CDR3 sequences, with roughly 31% seen just once and about 14% held by the top ten. About this clonotype itself: Its target is unknown.

The sequence came from a human donor in good health (CMV status not recorded). Some clones in this sample may be carry-over from other donors' samples. Sequences were derived from cultured CD8+ T cells from PBMCs, sampled from culture after CMV antigen stimulation. The chain joins TRBV28 to TRBJ1-5; no reliable D call. The chain's CDR3 is CASSPLGRGAQHF. The CDR3 DNA sequence: TGTGCCAGCAGTCCCCTCGGACGAGGAGCCCAGCATTTT.